This T cell receptor (beta chain) is from a study of T cell responses to AZD1222 COVID-19 vaccine. Germline V gene data show CDR1 as MNHEY and CDR2 as SVGEGT. V gave up 0 bases and J gave up 2 bases, with 14 bases separating them. This CDR3 spans 17 amino acids. This table comes from immunoSEQ multiplex PCR, and its TCRdb copy is limited to in-frame clones, with some not included. The repertoire includes 100,000 or so clones, about 89% of them detected once, and approximately 4.9% sits in the top ten. Whole-study results and caveats: Repertoires were collected only later (after the peak T cell response had occurred). Unmutated variant regions are reportedly the target of nearly half of TCRs that are spike-specific. CD4 TCRs covered the whole spike, strongest at regions 160-218 and 743-854. The study identified only a handful of AZD1222 recipients as seropositive at baseline.

Regarding this clone: What it recognizes is unknown.

Sequences were derived from peripheral blood, sampled on day 0 of AZD1222 vaccination. The TCR comes from an adult in good health. The chain links TRBV6-2 or TRBV6-3 to TRBJ2-1, with a possible D match to TRBD1 (5 bases). DNA for the CDR3: TGTGCCAGCAGTTACTCGATGGGGCTGGGCACCTACAATGAGCAGTTCTTC. It specifies CASSYSMGLGTYNEQFF.